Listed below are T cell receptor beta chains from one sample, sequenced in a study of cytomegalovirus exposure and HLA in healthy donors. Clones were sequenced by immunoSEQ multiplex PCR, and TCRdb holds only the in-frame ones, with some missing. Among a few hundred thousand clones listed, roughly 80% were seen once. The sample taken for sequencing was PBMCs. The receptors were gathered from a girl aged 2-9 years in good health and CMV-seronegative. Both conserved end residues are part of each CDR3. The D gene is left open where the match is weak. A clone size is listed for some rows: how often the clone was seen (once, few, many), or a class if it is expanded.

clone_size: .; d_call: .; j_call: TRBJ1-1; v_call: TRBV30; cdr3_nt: TGTGCCTGGAGTGGCGGACAGCCAAACACTGAAGCTTTCTTT; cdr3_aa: CAWSGGQPNTEAFF
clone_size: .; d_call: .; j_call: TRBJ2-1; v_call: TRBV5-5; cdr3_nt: TGTGCCAGTCTCCTCTCCAATGAGCAGTTCTTC; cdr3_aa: CASLLSNEQFF
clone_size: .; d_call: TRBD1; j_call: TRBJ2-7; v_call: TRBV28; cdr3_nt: TGTGCCAGCAGTCCACTAGGACAGGTTGGAGGCTACGAGCAGTACTTC; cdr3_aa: CASSPLGQVGGYEQYF
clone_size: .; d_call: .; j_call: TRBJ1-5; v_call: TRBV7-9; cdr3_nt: TGTGCCAGCAGCTTAGCGGCGGGCAATCAGCCCCAGCATTTT; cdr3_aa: CASSLAAGNQPQHF
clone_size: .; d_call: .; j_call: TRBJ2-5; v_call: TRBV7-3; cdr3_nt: TGTGCCAGCAGCTTACAGACAGGGGAGGGAGAGACCCAGTACTTC; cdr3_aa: CASSLQTGEGETQYF
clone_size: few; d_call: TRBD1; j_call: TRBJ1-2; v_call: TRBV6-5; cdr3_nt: TGTGCCAGCAGTTACTCCGATGGACAGGCCTATGGCTACACCTTC; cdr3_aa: CASSYSDGQAYGYTF
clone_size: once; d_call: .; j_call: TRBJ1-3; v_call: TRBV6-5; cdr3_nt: TGTGCCAGCAGTTCCTACCCCGGGAACACCATATATTTT; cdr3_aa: CASSSYPGNTIYF
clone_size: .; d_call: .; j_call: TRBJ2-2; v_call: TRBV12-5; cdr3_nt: TGTGCTAGTGGTTTGGTACATGATAACACCGGGGAGCTGTTTTTT; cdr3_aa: CASGLVHDNTGELFF
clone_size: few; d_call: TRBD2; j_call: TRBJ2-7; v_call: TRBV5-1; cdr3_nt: TGCGCCAGCAGCTTCTTAGCGGGAAAAGGCTACGAGCAGTACTTC; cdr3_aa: CASSFLAGKGYEQYF
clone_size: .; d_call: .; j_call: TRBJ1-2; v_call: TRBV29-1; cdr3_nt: TGCAGCGTTGAATTGGGTACAGGATACGGCTACACCTTC; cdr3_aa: CSVELGTGYGYTF
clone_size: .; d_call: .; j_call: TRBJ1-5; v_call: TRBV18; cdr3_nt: TGTGCCAGCTCAGAATATCAGGATCAGCTCCAGCATTTT; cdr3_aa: CASSEYQDQLQHF
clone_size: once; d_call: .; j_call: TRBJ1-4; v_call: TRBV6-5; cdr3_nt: TGTGCCAGTAGGGCCCGGGGGGTTCGGGATGAAAAACTGTTTTTT; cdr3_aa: CASRARGVRDEKLFF
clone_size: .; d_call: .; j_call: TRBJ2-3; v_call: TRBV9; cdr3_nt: TGTGCCAGCCCAGGGGTGGGTACGCAGTATTTT; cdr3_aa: CASPGVGTQYF
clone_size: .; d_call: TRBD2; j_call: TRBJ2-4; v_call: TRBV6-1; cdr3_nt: TGTGCCAGCAGTGTCCTGGTTAGCGGGAACTCGGCGGCCAAAAACATTCAGTACTTC; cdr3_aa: CASSVLVSGNSAAKNIQYF
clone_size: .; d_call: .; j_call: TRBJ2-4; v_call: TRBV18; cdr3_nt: TGTGCCAGCTCACCGCTAGACTCGGTTCTGGGCATTCAGTACTTC; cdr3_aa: CASSPLDSVLGIQYF
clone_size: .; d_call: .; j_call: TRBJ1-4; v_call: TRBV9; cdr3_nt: TGTGCCAGCAGCGTATACGACGGACTTAATGAAAAACTGTTTTTT; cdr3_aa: CASSVYDGLNEKLFF
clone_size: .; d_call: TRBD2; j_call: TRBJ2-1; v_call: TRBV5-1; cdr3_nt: TGCGCCAGCAGCCTCACTAGCGGGAGGCCGAATGAGCAGTTCTTC; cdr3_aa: CASSLTSGRPNEQFF
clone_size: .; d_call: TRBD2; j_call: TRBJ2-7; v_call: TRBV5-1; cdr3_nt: TGCGCCAGCAGCTTGGCCGGCGGGGGAGGGCACGTATCCTACGAGCAGTACTTC; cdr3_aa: CASSLAGGGGHVSYEQYF
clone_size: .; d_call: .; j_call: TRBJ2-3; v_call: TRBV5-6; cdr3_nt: TGTGCCAGCGCGAGGACTAGCACAGATACGCAGTATTTT; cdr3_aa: CASARTSTDTQYF
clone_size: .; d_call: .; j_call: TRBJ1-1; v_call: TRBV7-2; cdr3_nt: TGTGCCAGCAGCTTACAGTCAGGTCGTACGAACACTGAAGCTTTCTTT; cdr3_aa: CASSLQSGRTNTEAFF
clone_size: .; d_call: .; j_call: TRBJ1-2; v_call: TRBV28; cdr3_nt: TGTGCCAGCCATTTGGGGCTAGGGTATGGCTACACCTTC; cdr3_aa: CASHLGLGYGYTF
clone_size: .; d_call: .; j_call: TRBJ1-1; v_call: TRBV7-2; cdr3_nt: TGTGCCAGCAGCTTACAGGAGAACACTGAAGCTTTCTTT; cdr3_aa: CASSLQENTEAFF
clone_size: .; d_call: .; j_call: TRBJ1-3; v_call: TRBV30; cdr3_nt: TGTGCCTGGAGTGTCGGGGGGTCTGGAAACACCATATATTTT; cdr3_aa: CAWSVGGSGNTIYF
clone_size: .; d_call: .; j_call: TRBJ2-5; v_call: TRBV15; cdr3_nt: TGTGCCACCAGCAGAGATGTTGGGGGGGCGATCCAAGAGACCCAGTACTTC; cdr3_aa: CATSRDVGGAIQETQYF
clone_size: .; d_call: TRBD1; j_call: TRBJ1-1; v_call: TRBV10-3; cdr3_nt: TGTGCCATCGCCAGGGGGGATATGAACACTGAAGCTTTCTTT; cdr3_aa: CAIARGDMNTEAFF
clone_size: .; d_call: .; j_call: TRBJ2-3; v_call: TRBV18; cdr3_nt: TGTGCCAGCTCACCGGCGAGGGCCACAGATACGCAGTATTTT; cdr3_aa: CASSPARATDTQYF
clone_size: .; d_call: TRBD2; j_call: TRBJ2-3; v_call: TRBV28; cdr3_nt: TGTGCCAGCAGGGTTTCTAGCGGGAGGTTGAATACGCAGTATTTT; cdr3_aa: CASRVSSGRLNTQYF
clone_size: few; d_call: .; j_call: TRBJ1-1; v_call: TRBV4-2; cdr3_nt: TGTGCCAGCAGCCAAGCGGAGGGGCAGACTGAAGCTTTCTTT; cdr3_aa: CASSQAEGQTEAFF